The 13 T cell receptor beta chains below come from one sample, sequenced in a study of beta chain features in type 1 diabetes (dated by TCRdb to 2016 to 2019). The library was obtained by the immunoSEQ multiplex PCR assay. All of the isolated RNA was reverse transcribed with the High Capacity cDNA Reverse Transcription Kit, so expressed TCRB transcripts were sequenced. TCRdb mirrors the immuneACCESS table, restricted to in-frame sequences. Some clones are absent from its copies; in checked studies, under half trace to an unresolved V gene, and the reason for the others is unknown. This sample is represented by under 500,000 clones; about 29% of them were singletons. Around 0.065% of the sample is in the top ten clones. Sequenced input: naive CD4+ T cells from blood. The cell subset or site label on this specimen signifies: true naive CD4+ T cells. The receptors here all came from a young man in good health.

The chain combines TRBV29-1 with TRBJ2-7; TRBD1 or TRBD2 may be the D gene (5 bases each). V gave up 4 bases and J gave up 3 bases, with 13 bases separating them. CDR1 SQVTM and CDR2 ANQGSEA come from the germline V gene. There are 13 residues in the CDR3. The CDR3 DNA reads TGCAGCGTTGCCAAGGGACCTAGCTACGAGCAGTACTTC. Translation gives CSVAKGPSYEQYF.

The chain carries TRBV30 and TRBJ2-5; D might be TRBD2 (5 bases). Germline V gene data show CDR1 as GTSNPN and CDR2 as SVGIG (reference sequence). V lost 0 bases, J lost 3 bases, and 14 bases lay in between. The CDR3 is 15 amino acids. The CDR3 DNA is TGTGCCTGGAGTGTACCATCCGGGGTGAAAGAGACCCAGTACTTC. It encodes CAWSVPSGVKETQYF.

V is TRBV4-2 and J is TRBJ2-7; D is possibly TRBD2 (6 bases). This CDR3 contains 15 residues. V was trimmed by 2 bases and J by 6 bases, leaving 17 bases between them. From germline, CDR1 is LGHNA and CDR2 YNFKEQ. The DNA of the CDR3 is TGTGCCAGCAGCCAAACCGGGACTGGCCCCTCCGAGCAGTACTTC. This gives the protein CASSQTGTGPSEQYF.

This clone was seen a single time. V and J are TRBV5-6 and TRBJ2-1; tentatively, D is TRBD2 (5 bases). Germline V lookup: CDR1 SGHDT, CDR2 YYEEEE. CDR3 size: 12 residues. V lost 5 bases and J lost 9, with 12 bases in between. CDR3 region: CASRLEIGEQFF. In DNA form, the CDR3 reads TGTGCCAGCAGACTAGAGATAGGTGAGCAGTTCTTC.

The table lists this clone with a count of one. The chain employs TRBV28 and TRBJ1-1; 7 bases map to TRBD1. V trimming: 3 bases; J trimming: 1 base; junction bases outside the gene matches: 2. In germline, CDR1 is MDHEN, CDR2 SYDVKM. This CDR3 region has 14 residues. The CDR3 spells CASSFAGGNTEAFF. The CDR3, as DNA: TGTGCCAGCAGTTTCGCAGGGGGGAACACTGAAGCTTTCTTT.

This rearrangement joins TRBV5-1 to TRBJ1-5; D gene uncertain. Trimming left V 0 bases short and J 6 bases short, with 7 bases between. The CDR3 is 13 residues long. In germline, CDR1 is SGHRS, CDR2 YFSETQ. CDR3 coding DNA: TGCGCCAGCAGCTTGGCCTCTAGTCAGCCCCAGCATTTT. Residues: CASSLASSQPQHF.

The V and J genes are TRBV30 and TRBJ2-5; no clear D. With 2 bases removed from V and 4 bases from J, the gap between germline ends came to 11 bases. Germline CDR1 and CDR2: GTSNPN and SVGIG (reference sequence). The CDR3 length is 13 residues. This CDR3 is CAWSSEFLETQYF. In DNA, the CDR3 is TGTGCCTGGAGTTCCGAGTTCCTAGAGACCCAGTACTTC.

In this sample, this clone turned up a few times. The V and J genes are TRBV27 and TRBJ2-7; D remains ambiguous. CDR3 size: 13 residues. Trimming left V 0 bases short and J 5 bases short, with 8 bases between. Per germline, CDR1 MNHEY and CDR2 SMNVEV (reference sequence). The CDR3 loop is CASSLSKYHEQYF. The CDR3 DNA is TGTGCCAGCAGTTTATCGAAGTACCACGAGCAGTACTTC.

The chain carries TRBV7-9 and TRBJ2-1; the match to TRBD1 covers 8 bases. Germline trimming cut 5 bases from V and 6 bases from J; bases unmatched to any gene: 9. The CDR3 runs 15 residues. Germline CDR1 reads SEHNR; CDR2 reads FQNEAQ (reference sequence). CDR3 DNA sequence: TGTGCCAGCAGCGCGGACAGGGCGCCGGTCAATGAGCAGTTCTTC. Its translation is CASSADRAPVNEQFF.

This clone came up a few times. This same CDR3 is encoded by further DNA sequences in the sample. This sequence joins TRBV2 and TRBJ2-1, with D unclear. Per germline, CDR1 SNHLY and CDR2 FYNNEI. This CDR3 comprises 11 residues. Trimming removed 6 bases from V and 3 bases from J, with 3 bases in between. CDR3 nucleotide sequence: TGTGCCAGCAGGGACTACAATGAGCAGTTCTTC. This sequence encodes CASRDYNEQFF.

To note about this clone: The sample has other DNA sequences that encode this CDR3 too. The genes are TRBV30 and TRBJ2-7; D is unresolved. V shed 2 bases and J shed 4 bases, with 6 bases lying between them. This CDR3 is built from 11 residues. Germline CDR1 reads GTSNPN; CDR2 reads SVGIG (reference sequence). CDR3 coding DNA: TGTGCCTGGAGTTTGAATTACGAGCAGTACTTC. Translating gives CAWSLNYEQYF.

This clone came up a few times. The rearrangement links TRBV6-6 to TRBJ1-2, with D hard to call. Per germline, CDR1 MNHNY and CDR2 SVGAGI (reference sequence). V was cut by 5 bases and J by 5 bases, with 6 bases left in between. The CDR3 runs to 11 residues. The DNA of the CDR3 is TGTGCCAGCAGTGTTCGTTATGGCTACACCTTC. Translated: CASSVRYGYTF.

Only one count was recorded for this clone. V gene TRBV6-5 combines with J gene TRBJ1-2, with D possibly being TRBD1 (6 bases). The ends were cut back, 2 bases at V and 4 bases at J, with 14 bases in the middle. The CDR3 totals 15 residues. Germline V gives CDR1 MNHEY, CDR2 SVGAGI. In DNA, the CDR3 is TGTGCCAGCAGTTACCACAGGGAGAGCACCTATGGCTACACCTTC. As protein: CASSYHRESTYGYTF.